A selection of T cell receptor beta chains follows, all from one sample in a study of early stage breast cancer tumors. TCRdb's copy holds only in-frame clones and misses some; the assay was immunoSEQ multiplex PCR. The sample has about 17,000 clones; approximately 82% are singletons. The source material was blood. The receptor set was obtained from a person aged 65 to 85 with breast cancer. Each CDR3 is given with its conserved first and last residue.

v_call: TRBV6-1
cdr3_aa: CASGLARSRTQYF

v_call: TRBV30
cdr3_aa: CAWTQAGPGTEAFF

v_call: TRBV29-1
cdr3_aa: CSGRVTYNEQFF

v_call: TRBV6-1
cdr3_aa: CASSGLGGMNTGELFF

v_call: TRBV30
cdr3_aa: CAWSVLGGGSYNEQFF

v_call: TRBV11-2
cdr3_aa: CASSLSVSRAGQPQHF

v_call: TRBV5-4
cdr3_aa: CASSANTGATNEKLFF

v_call: TRBV18
cdr3_aa: CASSPRDRYSYEQYF

v_call: TRBV7-2
cdr3_aa: CASSKRTGTYEQYF

v_call: TRBV6-6
cdr3_aa: CASRVVGGGNQPQHF

v_call: TRBV7-9
cdr3_aa: CASSFGGATGELFF

v_call: TRBV7-3
cdr3_aa: CASSLGRGSGRVFF

v_call: TRBV2
cdr3_aa: CASSDIILAGDQETQYF

v_call: TRBV5-5
cdr3_aa: CASSLGLDYNSPLHF

v_call: TRBV15
cdr3_aa: CATSGTGIQETQYF

v_call: TRBV29-1
cdr3_aa: CSVTTRDGGRHEQFF

v_call: TRBV5-1
cdr3_aa: CASSLDREGQPQHF

v_call: TRBV7-6
cdr3_aa: CASSTRRNEQFF

v_call: TRBV27
cdr3_aa: CASNQQGKHTEAFF

v_call: TRBV7-2
cdr3_aa: CASSLFPRGSDTQYF

v_call: TRBV6-4
cdr3_aa: CASSDPPGSEAFF

v_call: TRBV5-4
cdr3_aa: CASSVPQGGEKLFF

v_call: TRBV7-3
cdr3_aa: CASSSTGATGELFF

v_call: TRBV7-8
cdr3_aa: CASSLFGTGMNTEAFF

v_call: TRBV18
cdr3_aa: CASSPGGGKVNTEAFF